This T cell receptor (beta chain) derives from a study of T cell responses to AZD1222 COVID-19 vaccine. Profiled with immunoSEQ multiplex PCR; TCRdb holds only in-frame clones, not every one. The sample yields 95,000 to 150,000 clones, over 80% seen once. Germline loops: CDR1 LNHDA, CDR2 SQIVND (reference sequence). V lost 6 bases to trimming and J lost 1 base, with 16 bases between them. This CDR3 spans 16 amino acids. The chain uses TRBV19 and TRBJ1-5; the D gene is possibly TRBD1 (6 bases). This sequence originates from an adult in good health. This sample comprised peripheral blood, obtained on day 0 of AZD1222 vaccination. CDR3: CASSHLQGGSNQPQHF. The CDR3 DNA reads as TGTGCCAGTAGCCACCTACAGGGTGGGAGCAATCAGCCCCAGCATTTT.